This T cell receptor (beta chain) was observed in a study of Graves' ophthalmopathy and Graves' hyperthyroidism. At the level of the study: Peripheral blood was gathered at first diagnosis, ahead of any treatment whatsoever.

Transcripts of RNA were the source for amplifying TCR beta CDR3 regions. In the first round, RT-PCR was carried out with HTBI primers, and a multiplex PCR formed the second round. TCRdb reprocessed the multiplex PCR reads via MiXCR and lists one record per CDR3 protein. This table has about 410,000 distinct CDR3 sequences, around 19% appearing once. The study enrolled ophthalmopathy donors with moderate-to-severe activity, CAS ≥3, NOSPECS ≥4 and duration under 3 months. This clonotype was recorded many times. The CDR3 totals 16 residues. Germline V lookup: CDR1 LNHNV, CDR2 YYDKDF (reference sequence). V was pared by 3 bases and J by 0 bases, with 15 bases between.

This receptor was taken from a woman aged 18-29 years with Graves' ophthalmopathy. Sequenced input: peripheral blood. The chain combines TRBV15 with TRBJ2-7; D not resolved. The DNA for the CDR3 is TGTGCCACCAGCAGGGAGTCCCGCCGGCCCTCCTACGAGCAGTACTTC. The encoded protein is CATSRESRRPSYEQYF.